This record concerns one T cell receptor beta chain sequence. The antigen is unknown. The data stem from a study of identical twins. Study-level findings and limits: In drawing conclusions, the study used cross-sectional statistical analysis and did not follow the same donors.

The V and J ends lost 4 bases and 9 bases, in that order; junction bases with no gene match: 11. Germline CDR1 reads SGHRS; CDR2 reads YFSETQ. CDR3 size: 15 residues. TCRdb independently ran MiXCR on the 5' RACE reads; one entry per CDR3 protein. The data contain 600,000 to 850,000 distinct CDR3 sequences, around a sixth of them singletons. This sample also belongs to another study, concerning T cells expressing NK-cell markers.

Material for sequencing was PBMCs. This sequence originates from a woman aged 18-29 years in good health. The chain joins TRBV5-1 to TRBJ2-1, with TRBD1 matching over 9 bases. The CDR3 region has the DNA TGCGCCAGCAGCGAGACGGGACAGGGTTCTACTGAGCAGTTCTTC. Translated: CASSETGQGSTEQFF.